The sequence of this T cell receptor (beta chain) was determined in a study of T cell responses to AZD1222 COVID-19 vaccine. Only a few counts were recorded for this clone. Its target is unknown. Germline assignment: CDR1 LNHDA and CDR2 SQIVND (reference sequence). CDR3 length: 14 residues. J lost 8 bases, V lost 6 bases, and 7 bases had no gene match. Second doses that came at about 4 or about 12 weeks were put together. Clones were sequenced by immunoSEQ multiplex PCR, and TCRdb holds only the in-frame ones, with some missing. The sample comprises some 120,000 clones, approximately 86% of which are singletons, and less than 3.5% rests with the top ten. Study-level results: Spike as a whole was targeted by vaccine-associated CD4 TCRs, dominant at 160-218 and 743-854. Donor demographics were predominantly white British with a female majority; clonal diversity may be underestimated.

The sequence derives from an adult who received the AZD1222 COVID-19 vaccine. The chain joins TRBV19 to TRBJ1-6, with 7 nucleotides matching TRBD1. Material: peripheral blood, obtained 28 days after the second AZD1222 dose. CDR3 sequence reads: CASSQDRRDSPLHF. CDR3 sequence (DNA): TGTGCCAGTAGCCAGGACAGGCGTGATTCACCCCTCCACTTT.